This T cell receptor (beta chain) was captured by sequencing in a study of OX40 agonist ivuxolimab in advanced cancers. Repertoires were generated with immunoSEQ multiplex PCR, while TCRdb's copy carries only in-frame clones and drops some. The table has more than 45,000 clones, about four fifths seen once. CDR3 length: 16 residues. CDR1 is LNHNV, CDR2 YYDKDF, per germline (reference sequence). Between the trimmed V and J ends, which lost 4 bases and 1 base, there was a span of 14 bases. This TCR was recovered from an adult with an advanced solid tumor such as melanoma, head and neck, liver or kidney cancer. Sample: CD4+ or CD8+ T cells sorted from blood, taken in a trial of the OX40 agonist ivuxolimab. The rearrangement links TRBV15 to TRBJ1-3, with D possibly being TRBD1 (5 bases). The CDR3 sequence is CATSTKPGGSGNTIYF. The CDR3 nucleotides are TGTGCCACCAGCACAAAACCGGGGGGTTCTGGAAACACCATATATTTT.